Described below is a single TCR beta chain sequence and its context. The sample belongs to a study of cytomegalovirus exposure and HLA in healthy donors. CDR1 and CDR2 from the germline V gene are MNHEY and SMNVEV (reference sequence). The CDR3 length is 14 residues. V lost 5 bases, J lost 8 bases, and 13 bases lay in between. The study ran its PCR with 60 Vbeta and 13 Jbeta primers. Sequencing was performed with immunoSEQ multiplex PCR; in TCRdb, only in-frame clones are kept and a portion is missing. Among approximately 190,000 clones, around 90% were seen once, and the ten largest hold around 0.99%.

This chain connects TRBV27 to TRBJ1-6; D unresolved. The material sequenced was PBMCs. The origin of this receptor is a boy younger than 10 in good health and CMV-seronegative. This chain's CDR3 is CASSPLGGDSPLHF. The CDR3 region has the DNA TGTGCCAGCAGTCCCCTTGGCGGAGATTCACCCCTCCACTTT.